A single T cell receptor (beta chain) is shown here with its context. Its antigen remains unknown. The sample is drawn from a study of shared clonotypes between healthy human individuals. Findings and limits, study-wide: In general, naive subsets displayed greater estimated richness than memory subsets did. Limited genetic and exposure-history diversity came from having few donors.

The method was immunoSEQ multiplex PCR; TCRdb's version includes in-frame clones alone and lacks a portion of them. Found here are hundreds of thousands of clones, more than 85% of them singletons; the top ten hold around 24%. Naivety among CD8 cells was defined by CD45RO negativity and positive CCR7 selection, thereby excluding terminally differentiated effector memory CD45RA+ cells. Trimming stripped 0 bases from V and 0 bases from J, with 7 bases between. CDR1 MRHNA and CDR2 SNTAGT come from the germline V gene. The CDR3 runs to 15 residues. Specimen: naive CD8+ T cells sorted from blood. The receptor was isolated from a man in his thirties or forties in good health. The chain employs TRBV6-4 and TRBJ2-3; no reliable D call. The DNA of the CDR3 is TGTGCCAGCAGTGACTCCGCTAGTAGCACAGATACGCAGTATTTT. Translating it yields CASSDSASSTDTQYF.